This TCR beta chain comes out of a study of blood T cell repertoires in COVID-19. Study-wide context: PBMCs, B-cell-depleted T cells, or T cells provided the cDNA or gDNA that made up the material.

Seattle-derived patients entered the study during active infection and were followed longitudinally. As originally analysed: Reference gene primer amplification gave estimated nucleated cell counts. Sequenced by immunoSEQ multiplex PCR; TCRdb stores in-frame clones only, minus some. V, J and clone size reflect that table, while D and trimming were determined from the DNA. Here the sample spans about 260,000 clones, roughly 86% being singletons. Trimming shortened V by 7 bases and J by 1 base, and 8 bases separated the two germline ends. CDR1 SGDLS and CDR2 YYNGEE come from the germline V gene. The CDR3 is made up of 12 amino acids.

This clonotype was sampled from a woman aged 25 to 39 with COVID-19, enrolled during active disease. Sample: peripheral blood. The chain uses TRBV9 and TRBJ1-1; D is possibly TRBD1 (5 bases). CDR3 sequence: CASGGWNTEAFF. CDR3 in DNA: TGTGCCAGCGGGGGGTGGAACACTGAAGCTTTCTTT.